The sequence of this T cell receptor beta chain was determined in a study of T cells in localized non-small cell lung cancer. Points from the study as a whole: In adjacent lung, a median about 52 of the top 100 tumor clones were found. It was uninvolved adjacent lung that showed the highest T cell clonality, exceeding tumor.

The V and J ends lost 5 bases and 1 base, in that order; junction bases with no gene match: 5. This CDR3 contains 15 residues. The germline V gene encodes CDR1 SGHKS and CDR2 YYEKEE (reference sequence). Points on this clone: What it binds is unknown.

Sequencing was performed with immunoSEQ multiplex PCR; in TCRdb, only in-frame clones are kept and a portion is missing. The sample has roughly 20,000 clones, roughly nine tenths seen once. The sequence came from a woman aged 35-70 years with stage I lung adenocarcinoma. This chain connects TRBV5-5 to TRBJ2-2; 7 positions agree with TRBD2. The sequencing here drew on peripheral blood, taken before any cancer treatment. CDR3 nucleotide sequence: TGTGCCAGCAGGATAACGGGAGGGAACACCGGGGAGCTGTTTTTT. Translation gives CASRITGGNTGELFF. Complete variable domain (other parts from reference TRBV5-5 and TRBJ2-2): DAGVTQSPTHLIKTRGQQVTLRCSPISGHKSVSWYQQVLGQGPQFIFQYYEKEERGRGNFPDRFSARQFPNYSSELNVNALLLGDSALYLCASRITGGNTGELFFGEGSRLTVL.